This TCR beta chain was profiled in a study of blood T cell repertoires in COVID-19. In the study overall: Samples taken during acute and convalescent COVID-19 were collected in the United States, Italy and Spain.

Per the study methods: By means of reference gene primer amplification, nucleated cell counts were estimated. TCRdb's copy holds only in-frame clones and misses some; the assay was immunoSEQ multiplex PCR. V and J calls and clone size are copied from that table; D and trimming were computed from the DNA. The sample gives roughly 150,000 clones, 70% to 90% of which show up once; approximately 8.1% is in the top ten. V lost 3 bases and J 7 bases, leaving 29 bases between the germline ends. The CDR3 has 19 amino acids. CDR1 is SGDLS and CDR2 is YYNGEE in the germline V gene. The receptor comes from a woman of 80 years or more with COVID-19, enrolled during active disease. This sequence joins TRBV9 and TRBJ2-1; TRBD2 might be the D (5 bases). Sequencing was performed on peripheral blood. The CDR3 DNA reads TGTGCCAGCAGCGCCGCTAACCAGCGAGCGGTAACTTTAGGGAATGAGCAGTTCTTC. Residues: CASSAANQRAVTLGNEQFF.